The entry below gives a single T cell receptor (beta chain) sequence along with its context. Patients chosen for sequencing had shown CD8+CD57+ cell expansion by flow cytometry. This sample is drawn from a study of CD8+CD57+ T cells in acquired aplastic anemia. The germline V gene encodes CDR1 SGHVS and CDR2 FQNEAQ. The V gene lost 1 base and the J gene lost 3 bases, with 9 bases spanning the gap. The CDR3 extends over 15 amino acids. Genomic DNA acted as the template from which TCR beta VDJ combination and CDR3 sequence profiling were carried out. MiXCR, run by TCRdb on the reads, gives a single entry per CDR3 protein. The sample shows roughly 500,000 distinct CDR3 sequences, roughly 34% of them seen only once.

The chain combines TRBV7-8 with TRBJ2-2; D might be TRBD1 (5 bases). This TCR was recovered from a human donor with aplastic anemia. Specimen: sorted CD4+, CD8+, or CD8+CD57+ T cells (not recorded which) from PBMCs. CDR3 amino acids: CASSLGRQYTGELFF. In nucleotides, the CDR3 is TGTGCCAGCAGCTTAGGGAGACAGTACACCGGGGAGCTGTTTTTT.